These 17 T cell receptor beta chains came from one sample sequenced in a study of CD8 T cells in ankylosing spondylitis. Study-level findings and limits: Characteristic of ankylosing spondylitis blood, it appeared, was a TCR beta motif comprising 7 to 9 highly homologous variants.

TCRdb called the 5' RACE reads again in MiXCR, with one record for every CDR3 protein. The sample yields around 440,000 distinct CDR3 sequences, roughly 17% seen once. These receptors have no identified antigens. The sample consisted of blood, either unsorted or a sorted T cell fraction (not recorded which). All receptors come from a male donor with ankylosing spondylitis.

This clonotype has a handful of counts. J is TRBJ2-4 and V is TRBV11-2; D perhaps matches TRBD1 (7 bases). Germline V gene data show CDR1 as SGHAT and CDR2 as FQNNGV. V was trimmed by 5 bases and J by 0 bases, leaving 20 bases between them. The CDR3 totals 18 residues. The CDR3 nucleotides are TGTGCCAGCAGCCCGGGGGCACATCAGGGGGGAGCCAAAAACATTCAGTACTTC. Translation: CASSPGAHQGGAKNIQYF.

This clonotype has just a few counts. The V and J genes are TRBV10-3 and TRBJ1-2; D remains ambiguous. Germline lookup yields CDR1 ENHRY and CDR2 SYGVKD. The CDR3 has 12 residues. Trimming pared 7 bases from V and 9 bases from J, leaving 15 bases between. The CDR3 region is CAITPGGLSYTF. The CDR3 DNA follows: TGTGCCATCACGCCGGGCGGTTTGAGCTACACCTTC.

J is TRBJ2-5 and V is TRBV21-1; the table calls TRBD1, which could not be checked here. TRBV21-1 is designated a pseudogene. The CDR3 is made up of 17 amino acids. The CDR3 nucleotides are TGTGCCAGCAGCAAATTGTTTCCGGGGTGGGACCAAGAGACCCAGTACTTC. This translates into CASSKLFPGWDQETQYF.

This clonotype occurred a few times. The chain couples TRBV20-1 to TRBJ2-1; 9 bases line up with TRBD2. The CDR3 sequence is 14 residues long. V lost 0 bases to trimming and J lost 7 bases; unmatched junction nucleotides: 4. Germline V lookup: CDR1 DFQATT, CDR2 SNEGSKA (reference sequence). CDR3 residues: CSARDPSGINEQFF. In DNA, the CDR3 is TGCAGTGCTAGAGATCCTAGCGGGATAAATGAGCAGTTCTTC.

This clonotype was observed at least ten times. V and J are TRBV10-2 and TRBJ2-3, with D uncertain. The CDR3 has 14 amino acids. V lost 3 bases to trimming and J lost 0 bases, with 7 bases between them. Germline V gene sequence: CDR1 WSHSY, CDR2 SAAADI. CDR3 loop: CASSEASSTDTQYF. The DNA for the CDR3 is TGCGCCAGCAGTGAAGCGTCAAGCACAGATACGCAGTATTTT.

The chain employs TRBV12-3 or TRBV12-4 and TRBJ2-7; D is possibly TRBD2 (6 bases). The CDR3 runs 11 residues. Trimming cost V 3 bases and J 11 bases, with 11 bases left between them. CDR3 amino acids: CASSLGGLEYF. As DNA, the CDR3 is TGTGCCAGCAGTTTGGGGGGATTAGAGTACTTC.

This chain links TRBV7-8 with TRBJ2-2; maybe TRBD1 (6 bases). CDR3 size: 18 residues. V was trimmed by 1 base and J by 4 bases, leaving 19 bases between them. CDR1 is SGHVS, CDR2 FQNEAQ, per germline. DNA for the CDR3: TGTGCCAGCAGCTTAGACTACAGGGTGAAGTCCGCCACCGGGGAGCTGTTTTTT. Translation gives CASSLDYRVKSATGELFF. Based on the CDR3 plus reference TRBV7-8 and TRBJ2-2, the full variable domain is GAGVSQSPRYKVAKRGQDVALRCDPISGHVSLFWYQQALGQGPEFLTYFQNEAQLDKSGLPSDRFFAERPEGSVSTLKIQRTQQEDSAVYLCASSLDYRVKSATGELFFGEGSRLTVL.

This clonotype was observed a handful of times. The genes are TRBV28 and TRBJ1-5; 11 bases agree with TRBD1. After removal of 8 bases from V and 6 bases from J, the junction contained 6 bases not matched to a gene. The CDR3 consists of 14 residues. Germline CDR1 and CDR2: MDHEN and SYDVKM. CDR3 in amino acids: CASWGQGGFQPQHF. CDR3 bases: TGTGCCAGCTGGGGACAGGGGGGTTTTCAGCCCCAGCATTTT.

In its sample, this clonotype was seen a few times. The chain has TRBV7-9 and TRBJ1-6, with D unclear. The germline CDR1 and CDR2 sequences are SEHNR and FQNEAQ (reference sequence). CDR3 length equals 14 residues. V was cut by 1 base and J by 7 bases, with 8 bases left in between. This CDR3 is CASSLGQRNSPLHF. The CDR3 bases are TGTGCCAGCAGCTTAGGGCAGAGAAATTCACCCCTCCACTTT.

The chain recombines TRBV6-6 with TRBJ2-2; D tentatively fits TRBD1 or TRBD2 (6 bases each). CDR3 length: 12 amino acids. Germline assignment: CDR1 MNHNY and CDR2 SVGAGI (reference sequence). The CDR3 loop is CASKGGTGELFF. For the CDR3, the DNA is TGTGCTTCAAAGGGGGGTACCGGGGAGCTGTTTTTT.

This clonotype was detected ten times or more. The J gene is TRBJ1-6, the V gene TRBV7-9, with D unclear. Germline values: CDR1 SEHNR, CDR2 FQNEAQ (reference sequence). Trimming removed 5 bases from V and 5 bases from J, with 10 bases in between. The length of the CDR3 is 14 residues. The chain's CDR3 is CASSPGRDNSPLHF. CDR3 DNA sequence: TGTGCCAGCAGCCCCGGACGGGATAATTCACCCCTCCACTTT.

The chain is built from TRBV20-1 and TRBJ1-4, with a weak D call TRBD1 (5 bases). The CDR3 contains 13 residues. Germline values: CDR1 DFQATT, CDR2 SNEGSKA (reference sequence). Trimming cost V 1 base and J 4 bases, with 7 bases left between them. CDR3 in DNA: TGCAGTGCTAGAGCTGGGGGTAATGAAAAACTGTTTTTT. This translates into CSARAGGNEKLFF.

The CDR3 here is CSARPPGGRSNYGYTF. The CDR3 DNA reads TGCAGTGCTAGACCCCCCGGGGGCAGGTCCAACTATGGCTACACCTTC. The chain couples TRBV20-1 to TRBJ1-2, with a weak D call TRBD1 (6 bases). The germline V gene encodes CDR1 DFQATT and CDR2 SNEGSKA (reference sequence). The germline V and J ends were trimmed by 2 bases and 2 bases, with 18 bases remaining between them. There are 16 residues in the CDR3.

This chain joins TRBV4-1 and TRBJ1-1, with 10 bases identical to TRBD1. There are 17 residues in the CDR3. J lost 5 bases, V lost 4 bases, and 13 bases had no gene match. Germline assignment: CDR1 MGHRA and CDR2 YSYEKL. The CDR3: CASSPPPPTGGGTEAFF. The DNA of the CDR3 is TGCGCCAGCAGCCCCCCACCCCCGACAGGGGGCGGGACTGAAGCTTTCTTT.

This clonotype came up a few times. V and J are TRBV4-1 and TRBJ1-1; no reliable D call. CDR1 and CDR2 from the germline V gene are MGHRA and YSYEKL. The length of the CDR3 is 14 residues. The V end lost 3 bases, the J end lost 3 bases, and 11 bases lay between the germline ends. CDR3 sequence: CASSHSRQDTEAFF. CDR3 in DNA: TGCGCCAGCAGCCATTCCAGGCAAGACACTGAAGCTTTCTTT.

Many counts were recorded for this clonotype. The chain employs TRBV11-2 and TRBJ2-1; 8 bases align to TRBD2. In germline, CDR1 is SGHAT, CDR2 FQNNGV. V was clipped by 4 bases and J by 5 bases; unmatched bases: 7. This CDR3 spans 15 amino acids. The CDR3 is CASSSRGGIHNEQFF. The CDR3 nucleotides read TGTGCCAGCAGCTCCCGGGGGGGCATCCACAATGAGCAGTTCTTC.

The genes are TRBV28 and TRBJ2-6; possible D gene TRBD1, 6 bases. The V end was cut by 3 bases, the J end by 2 bases, with 8 bases between. CDR3 length: 15 residues. Per the germline V gene, CDR1 is MDHEN and CDR2 is SYDVKM. CDR3 amino acids: CASSFYRAGANVLTF. The CDR3 DNA reads as TGTGCCAGCAGTTTCTACAGGGCTGGGGCCAACGTCCTGACTTTC.